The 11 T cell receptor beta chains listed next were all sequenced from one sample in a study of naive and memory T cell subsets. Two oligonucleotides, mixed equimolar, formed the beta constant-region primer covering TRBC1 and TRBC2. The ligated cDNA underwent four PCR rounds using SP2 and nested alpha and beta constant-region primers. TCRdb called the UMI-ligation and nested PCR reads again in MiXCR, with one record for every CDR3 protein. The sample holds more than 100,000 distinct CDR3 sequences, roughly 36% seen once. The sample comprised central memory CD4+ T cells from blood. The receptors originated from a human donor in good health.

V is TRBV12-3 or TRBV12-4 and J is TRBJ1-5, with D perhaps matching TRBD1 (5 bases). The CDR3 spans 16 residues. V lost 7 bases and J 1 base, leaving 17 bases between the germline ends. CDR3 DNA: TGTGCCAGCAATTCCTTGGGGGGGTCGAGCAATCAGCCCCAGCATTTT. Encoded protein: CASNSLGGSSNQPQHF.

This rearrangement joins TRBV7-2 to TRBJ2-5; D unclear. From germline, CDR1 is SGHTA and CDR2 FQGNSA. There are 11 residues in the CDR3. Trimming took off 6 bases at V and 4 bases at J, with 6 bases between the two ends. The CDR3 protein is CASRLSETQYF. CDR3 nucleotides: TGTGCCAGCAGGCTATCAGAGACCCAGTACTTC.

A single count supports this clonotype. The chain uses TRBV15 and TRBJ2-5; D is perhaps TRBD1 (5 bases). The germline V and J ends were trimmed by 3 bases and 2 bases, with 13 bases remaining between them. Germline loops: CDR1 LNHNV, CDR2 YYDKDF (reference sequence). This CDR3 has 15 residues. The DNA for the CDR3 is TGTGCCACCAGCAGGGTGGGGCTGATTCAAGAGACCCAGTACTTC. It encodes CATSRVGLIQETQYF.

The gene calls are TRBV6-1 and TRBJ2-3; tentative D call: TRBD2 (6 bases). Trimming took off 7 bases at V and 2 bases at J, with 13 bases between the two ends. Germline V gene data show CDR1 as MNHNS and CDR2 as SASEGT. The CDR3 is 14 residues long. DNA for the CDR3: TGTGCCAGCAACCGGGACTTAAACACAGATACGCAGTATTTT. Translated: CASNRDLNTDTQYF.

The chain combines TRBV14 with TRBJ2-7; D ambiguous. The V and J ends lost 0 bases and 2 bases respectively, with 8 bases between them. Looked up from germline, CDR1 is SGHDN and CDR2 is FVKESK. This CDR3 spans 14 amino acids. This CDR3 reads CASSQEVRPYEQYF. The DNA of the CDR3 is TGTGCCAGCAGCCAAGAGGTACGGCCCTACGAGCAGTACTTC.

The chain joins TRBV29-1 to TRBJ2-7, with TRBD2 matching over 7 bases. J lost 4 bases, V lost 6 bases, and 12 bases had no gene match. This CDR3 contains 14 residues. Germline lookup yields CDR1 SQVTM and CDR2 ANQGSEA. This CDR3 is CSVRGPGGVYEQYF. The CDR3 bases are TGCAGCGTCAGAGGGCCGGGAGGTGTTTACGAGCAGTACTTC.

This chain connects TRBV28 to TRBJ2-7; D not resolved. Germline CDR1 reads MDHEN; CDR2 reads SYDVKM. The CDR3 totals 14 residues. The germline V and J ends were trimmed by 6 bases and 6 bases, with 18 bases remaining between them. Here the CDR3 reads CASRTAQVGREQYF. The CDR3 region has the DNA TGTGCCAGCAGAACAGCCCAGGTGGGCCGCGAGCAGTACTTC.

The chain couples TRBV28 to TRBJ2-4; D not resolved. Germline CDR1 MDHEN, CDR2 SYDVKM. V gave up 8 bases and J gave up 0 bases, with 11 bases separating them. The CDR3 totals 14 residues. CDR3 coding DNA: TGTGCCAGCGGTCCCCCGATAGCCAAAAACATTCAGTACTTC. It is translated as CASGPPIAKNIQYF.

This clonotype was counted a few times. The CDR3 DNA is TGCGCCAGCAGCTTGGGCCTGACAGGGATCTACGAGCAGTACTTC. Protein product: CASSLGLTGIYEQYF. The genes are TRBV5-1 and TRBJ2-7; 7 nucleotides agree with TRBD1. Germline loops: CDR1 SGHRS, CDR2 YFSETQ. The CDR3 is 15 amino acids. After removal of 0 bases from V and 3 bases from J, the junction contained 6 bases not matched to a gene.

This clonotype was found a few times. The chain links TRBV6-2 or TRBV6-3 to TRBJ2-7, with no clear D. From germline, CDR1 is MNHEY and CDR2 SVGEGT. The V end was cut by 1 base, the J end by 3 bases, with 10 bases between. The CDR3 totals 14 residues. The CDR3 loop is CASSYYAILYEQYF. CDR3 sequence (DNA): TGTGCCAGCAGTTACTACGCCATCCTCTACGAGCAGTACTTC.

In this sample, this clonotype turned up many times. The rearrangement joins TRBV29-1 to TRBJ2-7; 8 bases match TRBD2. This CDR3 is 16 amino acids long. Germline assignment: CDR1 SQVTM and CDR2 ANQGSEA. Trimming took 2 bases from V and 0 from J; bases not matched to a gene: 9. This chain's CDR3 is CSVEPYSGKGSYEQYF. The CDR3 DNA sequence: TGCAGCGTTGAACCGTATAGCGGGAAAGGCTCCTACGAGCAGTACTTC.